This entry features one T cell receptor (beta chain) sequence. The antigen is undetermined. Sequenced material consisted of expressed TCRB transcripts (all of the isolated RNA was reverse transcribed). It was found that naive, central memory and regulatory T cell samples averaged roughly 3.6 million reads. Sequenced by immunoSEQ multiplex PCR; TCRdb stores in-frame clones only, minus some. This table holds a few hundred thousand clones, 8.5% to 10% found once. This sample is drawn from a study of beta chain features in type 1 diabetes. Study observations and caveats: A moderate, significant TCRB CDR3 shortening appeared in type 1 diabetes across four CD4+ subsets. For type 1 diabetes patients, VDJ junctions showed fewer insertions and more deletions. A possible short-template PCR bias applies equally to patients and controls.

The V and J ends lost 4 bases and 4 bases, in that order; junction bases with no gene match: 4. The V gene's germline CDR1 is SGHAT and CDR2 FQNNGV. This CDR3 is 16 amino acids long. Markers CD45RO/CCR7/CD25/CD127/CD95/CD27 served to sort CD4+ naive, central memory, regulatory and stem cell-like memory cells. The sequencing input was central memory CD4+ T cells from blood. The chain has TRBV11-2 and TRBJ2-3; 14 nucleotides match TRBD2. The origin of this receptor is a man aged 25 to 45 with type 1 diabetes. The CDR3 coding sequence is TGTGCCAGCAGCTCGGGACTAGCGGGAGTGGCAGATACGCAGTATTTT. It translates to CASSSGLAGVADTQYF.